The clone carrying this TCR beta chain occurred many times. Its antigen is undetermined. These data come from a study of T cells in Graves' hyperthyroidism and ophthalmopathy. At the level of the study: Peripheral blood was taken when the disease was first diagnosed, before any treatment began. Overall study findings and caveats: Ophthalmopathy, which appeared later, was predicted by the model a median around 6 months before onset. Within blood appeared most thyroid clonotypes that had expanded above 0.001.

The CDR3 consists of 16 residues. The V segment lost 6 bases and the J segment 5 bases; nucleotides outside the gene matches: 10. Germline CDR1 reads DFQATT; CDR2 reads SNEGSKA (reference sequence). It was RNA transcripts that yielded the amplified TCR beta CDR3 regions. Primed by the HTBI set, a first-round RT-PCR was run on the TCR CDR3. One entry per CDR3 protein, called by TCRdb with MiXCR from the multiplex PCR reads. This table has about 480,000 distinct CDR3 sequences, 13% to 15% appearing once. This chain uses TRBV20-1 with TRBJ2-1; 13 bases align to TRBD2. The TCR comes from a young woman with Graves' hyperthyroidism. Sequenced material: blood. CDR3 coding DNA: TGCAGTGCCCTCTCCAGGACTAGCGGGAGACACAATGAGCAGTTCTTC. Translated: CSALSRTSGRHNEQFF.